This T cell receptor (beta chain) was sequenced in a study of long-term antiretroviral therapy in people with HIV. Researchers ran immunoSEQ v3.0 at survey level. TCRdb's table, derived via immunoSEQ multiplex PCR, lists solely in-frame clones and lacks some. The sample carries 20,000 to 30,000 clones, approximately 80% recorded once. Germline V gives CDR1 MNHEY, CDR2 SMNVEV (reference sequence). This CDR3 spans 15 amino acids. The ends were cut back, 0 bases at V and 7 bases at J, with 13 bases in the middle. This sequence originates from a man aged 25-40 years with HIV. V gene TRBV27 combines with J gene TRBJ1-3; the D is unclear. The sample here was unsorted PBMCs, taken 4.4 years after starting antiretroviral therapy. CDR3 nucleotide sequence: TGTGCCAGCAGTTTATCGTACAGACGGTTTAACACCATATATTTT. This gives the protein CASSLSYRRFNTIYF.